This T cell receptor beta chain comes out of a study of Tregs in tolerant kidney transplant recipients. Produced via immunoSEQ multiplex PCR; TCRdb's table is partial and in-frame only. The repertoire holds about 73,000 clones, with 95% to 98% as singletons. Trimming removed 1 base from V and 4 bases from J, with 5 bases in between. Germline CDR1 is SGHDT and CDR2 is YYEEEE. The CDR3 contains 12 residues. Sequencing used CD4+ T cells from blood, obtained before the transplant. The receptor was derived from a human donor who received a combined kidney and bone marrow transplant. The chain joins TRBV5-6 to TRBJ2-5, with D perhaps TRBD1 (5 bases). The CDR3 is CASSLQGETQYF. CDR3 nucleotide sequence: TGTGCCAGCAGCTTGCAGGGAGAGACCCAGTACTTC.